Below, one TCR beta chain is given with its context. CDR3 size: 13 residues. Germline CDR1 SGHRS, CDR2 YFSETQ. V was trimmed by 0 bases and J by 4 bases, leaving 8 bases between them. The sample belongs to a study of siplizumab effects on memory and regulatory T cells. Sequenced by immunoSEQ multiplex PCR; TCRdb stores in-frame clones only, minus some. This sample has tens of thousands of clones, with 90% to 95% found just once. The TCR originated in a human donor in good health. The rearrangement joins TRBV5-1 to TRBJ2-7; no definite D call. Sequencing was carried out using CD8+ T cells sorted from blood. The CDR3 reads CASSLEVGYEQYF. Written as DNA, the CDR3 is TGCGCCAGCAGCTTGGAGGTAGGGTACGAGCAGTACTTC.